The 25 T cell receptor beta chains in this list originate from one sample, sequenced in a study of T cell repertoires in cytomegalovirus infection. TCRdb used MiXCR to reprocess the reads, holding one entry per CDR3 protein. There are more than 150,000 distinct CDR3 sequences in the sample; about 28% occur only once, and just over 30% lies in the top ten. Sequencing was done on a sample of PBMCs. Source of these receptors: a human donor in good health (CMV status not recorded). Some clones in this sample may be carry-over from other donors' samples.

This clonotype was counted between two and nine times. The V gene is TRBV7-3, the J gene TRBJ1-2; D not resolved. V lost 1 base, J lost 8 bases, and 20 bases lay in between. Germline loops: CDR1 SGHTA, CDR2 FQGTGA. The CDR3 is 16 residues long. CDR3 in amino acids: CASSLSHDSSESGYTF. DNA of the CDR3: TGTGCCAGCAGCTTAAGTCACGATTCCTCGGAGTCCGGCTACACCTTC.

The CDR3 nucleotides are TGTGCCAGCAGCACTCGTCCGGGACGTGCAGATACGCAGTATTTT. Amino acids: CASSTRPGRADTQYF. This rearrangement joins TRBV7-3 to TRBJ2-3, with D possibly being TRBD1 or TRBD2 (5 bases each). V was cut by 5 bases and J by 4 bases, with 16 bases left in between. Germline V gene lookup returns CDR1 SGHTA and CDR2 FQGTGA. The CDR3 has 15 amino acids.

This clonotype was recorded many times. The chain recombines TRBV7-2 with TRBJ2-1; D call uncertain. CDR3 size: 11 residues. Germline CDR1 SGHTA, CDR2 FQGNSA. V lost 5 bases and J 7 bases, leaving 6 bases between the germline ends. Written as DNA, the CDR3 is TGTGCCAGCAGCCGTCGGAATGAGCAGTTCTTC. Translation gives CASSRRNEQFF.

The V and J genes are TRBV24-1 and TRBJ2-1; unclear D gene. Germline V lookup: CDR1 KGHDR, CDR2 SFDVKD. V was trimmed by 4 bases and J by 10 bases, leaving 16 bases between them. The CDR3 spans 14 residues. The CDR3 region is CATSDQNTADEQFF. In DNA, the CDR3 is TGTGCCACCAGTGACCAAAACACGGCTGACGAGCAGTTCTTC.

The chain combines TRBV10-3 with TRBJ1-2, with 7 bases lining up with TRBD1. J was trimmed by 4 bases and V by 4 bases; bases with no gene match: 6. The germline CDR1 and CDR2 sequences are ENHRY and SYGVKD. The CDR3 extends over 14 amino acids. The CDR3 DNA reads as TGTGCCATCAGTGTGACAGGGTTGGCCTATGGCTACACCTTC. It is translated as CAISVTGLAYGYTF.

Only a few counts were recorded for this clonotype. The chain carries TRBV29-1 and TRBJ1-3; the D gene is possibly TRBD1 (5 bases). The V gene lost 6 bases and the J gene lost 3 bases, with 24 bases spanning the gap. Germline-derived CDR1 and CDR2 are SQVTM and ANQGSEA. The CDR3 extends over 17 amino acids. CDR3 nucleotide sequence: TGCAGCGTGGACGGACCCTTCGGCAGGGAGGGTGGAAACACCATATATTTT. Protein: CSVDGPFGREGGNTIYF.

The chain uses TRBV29-1 and TRBJ2-5; the D gene is possibly TRBD1 (6 bases). Trimming removed 6 bases from V and 1 base from J, with 12 bases in between. Germline CDR1 SQVTM, CDR2 ANQGSEA. The CDR3 extends over 13 amino acids. This chain's CDR3 is CSVSTGPQETQYF. The CDR3 coding sequence is TGCAGCGTCAGCACAGGGCCCCAAGAGACCCAGTACTTC.

The V gene is TRBV5-1, the J gene TRBJ2-7; TRBD1 aligns across 12 bases. Germline V gene lookup returns CDR1 SGHRS and CDR2 YFSETQ. Germline trimming cut 2 bases from V and 5 bases from J; bases unmatched to any gene: 8. The CDR3 length is 16 residues. The CDR3 nucleotides read TGCGCCAGCAGCTTCTCCGGGACAGGGGGCTTCAACGAGCAGTACTTC. Translated: CASSFSGTGGFNEQYF.

V is TRBV4-1 and J is TRBJ1-4; D not resolved. The CDR3 has 17 amino acids. Germline lookup yields CDR1 MGHRA and CDR2 YSYEKL. V was cut by 0 bases and J by 1 base, with 12 bases left in between. CDR3 nucleotide sequence: TGCGCCAGCAGCCAAGATAGAGTCCAGGAAACTAATGAAAAACTGTTTTTT. This sequence encodes CASSQDRVQETNEKLFF.

This clonotype was seen ten or more times. The rearrangement uses TRBV7-2 and TRBJ2-2, with D possibly being TRBD2 (5 bases). Trimming cost V 5 bases and J 2 bases, with 21 bases left between them. The germline V gene encodes CDR1 SGHTA and CDR2 FQGNSA. This CDR3 is built from 18 residues. CDR3: CASSRLPTLAANTGELFF. CDR3 in DNA: TGTGCCAGCAGCCGACTACCCACCCTGGCAGCAAACACCGGGGAGCTGTTTTTT.

The gene calls are TRBV5-1 and TRBJ1-5; 7 bases are a match to TRBD1. V trimming: 0 bases; J trimming: 6 bases; junction bases outside the gene matches: 6. The CDR3 covers 15 residues. Germline assignment: CDR1 SGHRS and CDR2 YFSETQ. DNA for the CDR3: TGCGCCAGCAGCTTGGAAGGGGGCGAGGTTCAGCCCCAGCATTTT. It specifies CASSLEGGEVQPQHF. The entire variable domain, with the rest obtained from reference TRBV5-1 and TRBJ1-5, is as follows: KAGVTQTPRYLIKTRGQQVTLSCSPISGHRSVSWYQQTPGQGLQFLFEYFSETQRNKGNFPGRFSGRQFSNSRSEMNVSTLELGDSALYLCASSLEGGEVQPQHFGDGTRLSIL.

This clonotype was detected a few times. The rearrangement uses TRBV19 and TRBJ2-6, with 9 bases that match TRBD1. V gave up 3 bases and J gave up 1 base; unmatched junction bases: 4. CDR1 and CDR2 from the germline V gene are LNHDA and SQIVND (reference sequence). This CDR3 spans 17 amino acids. The CDR3 protein is CASSIGTGLSGANVLTF. Here the CDR3 DNA reads TGTGCCAGTAGTATTGGGACAGGGCTATCTGGGGCCAACGTCCTGACTTTC.

With regard to this clonotype: It may be a read error: a sequence one base away is much more abundant. The rearrangement links TRBV7-3 to TRBJ2-7; 7 positions match TRBD1. Germline trimming cut 4 bases from V and 3 bases from J; bases unmatched to any gene: 3. The CDR3 is made up of 13 amino acids. Germline-derived CDR1 and CDR2 are SGHTA and FQGTGA. CDR3 bases: TGTGCCAGCAGCTCAGGGGGTTTCTACGAGCAGTACTTC. Its protein product is CASSSGGFYEQYF.

The chain carries TRBV7-4 and TRBJ2-1; D may be TRBD1 or TRBD2 (6 bases each). Deletions cut 8 bases from V and 1 base from J, with 12 bases between. Germline V lookup: CDR1 SGHVT, CDR2 SQSDAQ. The CDR3 covers 14 residues. CDR3 bases: TGTGCCAGCCTGGACAGCGGGTCCTACAATGAGCAGTTCTTC. It is translated as CASLDSGSYNEQFF.

V usage is TRBV6-2 or TRBV6-3 and J usage is TRBJ1-2, with D possibly matching TRBD1 (5 bases). The CDR3 spans 15 residues. The V gene's germline CDR1 is MNHEY and CDR2 SVGEGT. V was trimmed by 4 bases and J by 2 bases, leaving 14 bases between them. The chain's CDR3 is CASSFSGTANYGYTF. CDR3 sequence (DNA): TGTGCCAGCAGTTTTTCCGGGACGGCGAACTATGGCTACACCTTC.

The genes are TRBV25-1 and TRBJ2-3; tentative D call: TRBD1 (6 bases). Germline CDR1 and CDR2: MGHDK and SYGVNS. V was cut by 2 bases and J by 5 bases, with 14 bases left in between. This CDR3 is 15 amino acids long. CDR3 DNA: TGTGCCAGCAGTGAACTGGACAGCTTCGGAGATACGCAGTATTTT. Translation gives CASSELDSFGDTQYF.

In its sample, this clonotype was seen a few times. The J gene is TRBJ2-1, the V gene TRBV2, with D tentatively TRBD1 (6 bases). This CDR3 region has 14 residues. V lost 6 bases to trimming and J lost 4 bases, with 13 bases between them. CDR1 and CDR2 (germline): SNHLY, FYNNEI. For the CDR3, the DNA is TGTGCCAGCAGATCGGGCAGGGGATACAATGAGCAGTTCTTC. This encodes CASRSGRGYNEQFF.

This clonotype has a count of ten or more. The chain uses TRBV7-2 and TRBJ2-7, with TRBD1 as a possible D gene (7 bases). Trimming pared 5 bases from V and 1 base from J, leaving 15 bases between. CDR1 is SGHTA and CDR2 is FQGNSA in the germline V gene. The CDR3 contains 15 residues. The CDR3 sequence is CASSRRQGGSYEQYF. CDR3 bases: TGTGCCAGCAGCCGCCGCCAGGGGGGTTCCTACGAGCAGTACTTC. Full variable domain (rest looked up from reference TRBV7-2 and TRBJ2-7): GAGVSQSPSNKVTEKGKDVELRCDPISGHTALYWYRQSLGQGLEFLIYFQGNSAPDKSGLPSDRFSAERTGGSVSTLTIQRTQQEDSAVYLCASSRRQGGSYEQYFGPGTRLTVT.

This clonotype has just a few counts. The gene calls are TRBV12-3 or TRBV12-4 and TRBJ2-7; TRBD1 agrees at 9 bases. The CDR3 loop spans 13 amino acids. J was trimmed by 5 bases and V by 5 bases; bases with no gene match: 4. CDR3 in amino acids: CASSTGQGNEQYF. The CDR3 nucleotides read TGTGCCAGCAGTACCGGACAGGGGAACGAGCAGTACTTC.

Only a few counts were recorded for this clonotype. The J gene is TRBJ1-5, the V gene TRBV10-3, with 8 bases matching TRBD1. The CDR3 runs to 14 residues. Trimming cost V 5 bases and J 2 bases; bases outside gene matches: 2. Germline values: CDR1 ENHRY, CDR2 SYGVKD. The CDR3 coding sequence is TGTGCCATCAGTACGGGACAGGGCAATCAGCCCCAGCATTTT. Translation: CAISTGQGNQPQHF.

Only a few counts were recorded for this clonotype. This rearrangement joins TRBV7-3 to TRBJ1-1; the match to TRBD1 covers 7 bases. The CDR3 runs to 14 residues. After removal of 2 bases from V and 3 bases from J, the junction contained 3 bases not matched to a gene. In germline, CDR1 is SGHTA, CDR2 FQGTGA. The CDR3, as DNA: TGTGCCAGCAGCTTAGACAGGGAGGACACTGAAGCTTTCTTT. It encodes CASSLDREDTEAFF.

This clonotype was observed a handful of times. CDR3 protein: CASSYSRGHEQYF. The DNA for the CDR3 is TGTGCCAGCAGTTACTCGCGGGGCCACGAGCAGTACTTC. This chain connects TRBV6-6 to TRBJ2-7, with D maybe TRBD2 (6 bases). The germline V and J ends were trimmed by 0 bases and 5 bases, with 8 bases remaining between them. Per germline, CDR1 MNHNY and CDR2 SVGAGI (reference sequence). The CDR3 is made up of 13 amino acids.

Turning to this clonotype: One junction end disagrees with the germline gene, perhaps due to a read error. The chain combines TRBV12-3 or TRBV12-4 with TRBJ2-1; tentative D call: TRBD1 (5 bases). The CDR3 has 9 amino acids. The CDR3 loop is CASSPKQGF. The CDR3 region has the DNA TGTGCCAGCAGCCCGAAGCAGGGCTTC.

This sequence joins TRBV19 and TRBJ1-1; D is ambiguous. Trimming took 3 bases from V and 2 from J, leaving 7 bases between them. This CDR3 is 13 amino acids long. The germline gives CDR1 LNHDA, CDR2 SQIVND (reference sequence). CDR3 protein: CASSIQINTEAFF. CDR3 in DNA: TGTGCCAGTAGTATCCAGATTAACACTGAAGCTTTCTTT. Drawing the rest from reference TRBV19 and TRBJ1-1, the complete variable domain is DGGITQSPKYLFRKEGQNVTLSCEQNLNHDAMYWYRQDPGQGLRLIYYSQIVNDFQKGDIAEGYSVSREKKESFPLTVTSAQKNPTAFYLCASSIQINTEAFFGQGTRLTVV.

The chain recombines TRBV7-3 with TRBJ1-6, with D possibly matching TRBD1 (5 bases). The germline CDR1 and CDR2 sequences are SGHTA and FQGTGA. Deletions cut 0 bases from V and 8 bases from J, with 5 bases between. The CDR3 spans 13 residues. The CDR3 loop is CASSLTGDSPLHF. For the CDR3, the DNA is TGTGCCAGCAGCTTAACGGGGGATTCACCCCTCCACTTT.